These T cell receptor beta chains were read from a single sample in a study of blood T cells in healthy people across ages. Each CDR3 protein gets one entry after TCRdb re-called the 5' RACE reads with MiXCR. The data show around 500,000 distinct CDR3 sequences, about a quarter seen once. A further study also used this sample, focusing on T cells of mothers and their children.

The sample comprised blood. These receptors all stem from a boy aged 2 to 10 in good health. Both conserved end residues are part of each CDR3. A D gene is named only where the DNA matches it firmly. Some rows have no size entry. The others give once, few or many, or a class for an expanded clone.

>TRBV3-1|TRBJ1-2|-|few
CASSLRTGRTNYGYTF
TGTGCCAGCAGCCTAAGAACGGGACGTACTAACTATGGCTACACCTTC
>TRBV20-1|TRBJ1-2|-|-
CSARVTSSDGYTF
TGCAGTGCTAGAGTGACCAGTTCGGACGGCTACACCTTC
>TRBV27|TRBJ2-7|TRBD1|-
CASSLQGVSYEQYF
TGTGCCAGCAGTTTACAGGGGGTTTCCTACGAGCAGTACTTC
>TRBV6-1|TRBJ2-3|TRBD2|few
CASSEATGGRGTQYF
TGTGCCAGCAGTGAAGCCACGGGGGGGCGGGGTACGCAGTATTTT
>TRBV3-1|TRBJ2-3|TRBD2|-
CASSQESSGEYTDTQYF
TGTGCCAGCAGCCAAGAATCCAGCGGGGAGTACACAGATACGCAGTATTTT
>TRBV7-2|TRBJ2-3|-|-
CASNPRGGTGTDTQYF
TGTGCCAGCAACCCAAGGGGGGGGACTGGCACAGATACGCAGTATTTT
>TRBV7-9|TRBJ2-3|-|-
CASSHSRSRTDTQYF
TGTGCCAGCAGCCATAGCAGATCCCGCACAGATACGCAGTATTTT
>TRBV18|TRBJ2-1|TRBD2|few
CASSPVSLAGEGSYNEQFF
TGTGCCAGCTCACCGGTCTCCCTAGCGGGAGAGGGGTCCTACAATGAGCAGTTCTTC
>TRBV6-5|TRBJ1-2|TRBD1|few
CASSYSRALDRVYGYTF
TGTGCCAGCAGTTACTCGAGGGCTCTGGACAGGGTCTATGGCTACACCTTC
>TRBV28|TRBJ2-5|-|few
CASTPGQGYQETQYF
TGTGCCAGCACCCCCGGCCAGGGGTACCAAGAGACCCAGTACTTC
>TRBV6-2/TRBV6-3|TRBJ2-1|TRBD2|few
CASGFSGSSYNEQFF
TGTGCCAGCGGTTTTAGCGGGAGCTCCTACAATGAGCAGTTCTTC
>TRBV5-1|TRBJ2-7|-|-
CANSLAVGNYEQYF
TGCGCCAACAGCTTGGCTGTCGGTAACTACGAGCAGTACTTC
>TRBV5-1|TRBJ2-7|-|few
CASSLQGLDEQYF
TGCGCCAGCAGCTTGCAGGGCTTAGACGAGCAGTACTTC
>TRBV2|TRBJ1-1|TRBD1|-
CASRRQGTKNTEAFF
TGTGCCAGCAGGCGACAGGGGACCAAGAACACTGAAGCTTTCTTT
>TRBV5-1|TRBJ1-3|-|-
CASSEDYRSTIYF
TGCGCCAGCAGCGAGGACTACCGGAGTACCATATATTTT
>TRBV4-2|TRBJ2-3|TRBD2|-
CASSQGLAGRSTDTQYF
TGTGCCAGCAGCCAAGGTCTAGCGGGGCGTAGCACAGATACGCAGTATTTT
>TRBV9|TRBJ2-1|TRBD2|few
CASSVSALAGVRNGEQFF
TGTGCCAGCAGCGTCAGTGCCCTAGCGGGAGTACGAAACGGTGAGCAGTTCTTC
>TRBV7-2|TRBJ2-1|-|few
CASGEQGSLYNEQFF
TGTGCCAGCGGGGAGCAGGGTTCGCTCTACAATGAGCAGTTCTTC
>TRBV12-3/TRBV12-4|TRBJ2-3|-|few
CASSGGEADTQYF
TGTGCCAGCAGTGGAGGGGAGGCAGATACGCAGTATTTT